The 25 T cell receptor beta chains reported below all come from one sample, sequenced in a study of T cells in Graves' hyperthyroidism and ophthalmopathy. Authors of the study amplified TCR beta CDR3 regions from RNA transcripts. TCR CDR3 underwent first-round RT-PCR with the HTBI primer set. In TCRdb, the multiplex PCR reads were re-called with MiXCR into one record per CDR3 protein. The sample lists around 540,000 distinct CDR3 sequences, roughly 46% occurring once. Specimen: peripheral blood or thyroid tissue (not recorded which). The receptors come from a woman aged 18-35 years with Graves' hyperthyroidism.

The table lists this clonotype with a count of one. This rearrangement joins TRBV29-1 to TRBJ2-3; 9 bases are a match to TRBD2. V lost 6 bases, J lost 0 bases, and 13 bases stayed unmatched. The CDR3 consists of 17 residues. The germline CDR1 and CDR2 sequences are SQVTM and ANQGSEA. DNA of the CDR3: TGCAGCGTGGGCGGTAGCGGGAGAACCTCTAGCACAGATACGCAGTATTTT. Protein product: CSVGGSGRTSSTDTQYF.

This clonotype was seen a few times. The rearrangement joins TRBV4-3 to TRBJ1-2; the D gene is possibly TRBD1 (5 bases). The germline V gene encodes CDR1 LGHNA and CDR2 YSLEER. Trimming stripped 1 base from V and 6 bases from J, with 12 bases between. The CDR3 covers 14 residues. In DNA, the CDR3 is TGCGCCAGCAGCCAAGCTTCAGGGAGCCATGGCTACACCTTC. This translates into CASSQASGSHGYTF.

A word on this clonotype: At one end, the junction sequence differs from germline, possibly due to a read error. The V and J genes are TRBV16 and TRBJ1-1; D may be TRBD1 (6 bases). The CDR3 is 16 residues long. The germline gives CDR1 KGHSY, CDR2 FQNENV. In DNA form, the CDR3 reads TGTGCCAGCAGCCAATTTAGGGGGGGGATGAACACTGAAGCTTCCTTT. Encoded protein: CASSQFRGGMNTEASF.

As concerns this clonotype: This sequence may be a read error, since a much larger clone differs from it by one base. The V and J genes are TRBV7-9 and TRBJ1-1; D perhaps matches TRBD1 (5 bases). In germline, CDR1 is SEHNR, CDR2 FQNEAQ (reference sequence). Trimming removed 1 base from V and 6 bases from J, with 9 bases in between. This CDR3 has 13 amino acids. CDR3 loop: CASSLERDAEAFF. CDR3 DNA sequence: TGTGCCAGCAGCTTAGAAAGGGACGCTGAAGCTTTCTTT. The full variable domain, with the rest looked up from reference TRBV7-9 and TRBJ1-1, is DTGVSQNPRHKITKRGQNVTFRCDPISEHNRLYWYRQTLGQGPEFLTYFQNEAQLEKSRLLSDRFSAERPKGSFSTLEIQRTEQGDSAMYLCASSLERDAEAFFGQGTRLTVV.

This clonotype has a handful of counts. V gene TRBV7-8 combines with J gene TRBJ1-1, with TRBD1 identical over 8 bases. Per the germline V gene, CDR1 is SGHVS and CDR2 is FQNEAQ. CDR3 length: 16 residues. Trimming at V came to 1 base and at J to 5 bases, leaving 9 bases not matched to a gene. This chain's CDR3 is CASSLVRGLGKTEAFF. The DNA for the CDR3 is TGTGCCAGCAGCTTAGTCAGGGGGCTTGGTAAGACTGAAGCTTTCTTT.

The V gene is TRBV7-8, the J gene TRBJ1-4; the D gene is possibly TRBD1 (5 bases). Germline V gene data show CDR1 as SGHVS and CDR2 as FQNEAQ. The ends were cut back, 4 bases at V and 8 bases at J, with 17 bases in the middle. The CDR3 has 15 amino acids. This chain's CDR3 is CASSSQGSSLEKLFF. The CDR3 region has the DNA TGTGCCAGCAGCTCGCAGGGATCATCCCTCGAAAAACTGTTTTTT.

This chain connects TRBV20-1 to TRBJ2-7; unclear D gene. This CDR3 is 13 amino acids long. Germline CDR1 DFQATT, CDR2 SNEGSKA (reference sequence). Between the trimmed V and J ends, which lost 2 bases and 1 base, there was a span of 9 bases. DNA for the CDR3: TGCAGTGCTAGACGCCCGGCGTCCTACGAGCAGTACTTC. It specifies CSARRPASYEQYF.

The chain joins TRBV2 to TRBJ1-2, with D maybe TRBD1 (6 bases). The CDR3 totals 13 residues. Germline CDR1 and CDR2: SNHLY and FYNNEI. V was cut by 6 bases and J by 6 bases, with 14 bases left in between. The CDR3 DNA sequence: TGTGCCAGCAGCATACCCAGGGGAGATGGCTACACCTTC. Its protein is CASSIPRGDGYTF.

This clonotype was recorded a few times. This sequence joins TRBV9 and TRBJ1-2; D is undetermined. V lost 0 bases and J 5 bases, leaving 14 bases between the germline ends. The CDR3 covers 15 residues. The germline gives CDR1 SGDLS, CDR2 YYNGEE. CDR3 residues: CASSVEGSGSYGYTF. CDR3 sequence (DNA): TGTGCCAGCAGCGTAGAGGGAAGTGGGTCTTATGGCTACACCTTC.

In this sample, this clonotype turned up a few times. V usage is TRBV20-1 and J usage is TRBJ1-2, with a possible D match to TRBD1 (5 bases). The ends were cut back, 1 base at V and 7 bases at J, with 7 bases in the middle. Germline V gives CDR1 DFQATT, CDR2 SNEGSKA (reference sequence). This CDR3 is 11 amino acids long. The CDR3 is CSARARVGYTF. CDR3 DNA sequence: TGCAGTGCTAGAGCCAGGGTTGGCTACACCTTC.

Concerning this clonotype: This may arise from a read error, as a much more abundant clone is one base away. The rearrangement links TRBV7-6 to TRBJ2-5, with D perhaps being TRBD1 or TRBD2 (5 bases each). The V gene lost 2 bases and the J gene lost 9 bases, with 16 bases spanning the gap. The CDR3 totals 14 residues. Germline lookup yields CDR1 SGHVS and CDR2 FNYEAQ. In DNA, the CDR3 is TGTGCCAGCAGCTTACCAGGGTCCGTGGAGGCCCAGTACTTC. It translates to CASSLPGSVEAQYF.

On this clonotype itself: A single base separates this from a much larger clone, so it may be a read error. The rearrangement links TRBV7-9 to TRBJ1-1; D is perhaps TRBD1 (5 bases). V dropped 3 bases and J dropped 6 bases, with 17 bases sitting between them. Germline values: CDR1 SEHNR, CDR2 FQNEAQ (reference sequence). The CDR3 loop spans 15 amino acids. The CDR3 DNA is TGTGCCAGCAGCTTCGTCGAAGCAGGGCCCCCTGAAGCTTTCTTT. Amino acid sequence: CASSFVEAGPPEAFF.

This chain links TRBV7-8 with TRBJ1-2; 8 nucleotides match TRBD1. This CDR3 spans 15 amino acids. Trimming cost V 5 bases and J 6 bases; bases outside gene matches: 11. Germline V gene sequence: CDR1 SGHVS, CDR2 FQNEAQ. The DNA for the CDR3 is TGTGCCAGCAGCCTAGTTTTCAGGGGGCGAGATGGCTACACCTTC. It translates to CASSLVFRGRDGYTF.

This clonotype was detected once. The CDR3 DNA reads as TGTGCCAGCAGCCAAGAAGCTCGGGGAAATCAGCCCCAGCATTTT. Translation gives CASSQEARGNQPQHF. The chain has TRBV14 and TRBJ1-5; D call uncertain. Germline values: CDR1 SGHDN, CDR2 FVKESK. The CDR3 is 15 amino acids. V shed 0 bases and J shed 4 bases, with 10 bases lying between them.

This clonotype was picked up one time. CDR3 protein: CASSLGGGGSEAFF. The CDR3 DNA sequence: TGTGCCAGCAGCTTGGGGGGGGGTGGGTCTGAAGCTTTCTTT. V is TRBV5-4 and J is TRBJ1-1, with D possibly being TRBD1 (5 bases). Germline V gene lookup returns CDR1 SGHNT and CDR2 YYREEE (reference sequence). The CDR3 runs to 14 residues. Trimming removed 0 bases from V and 6 bases from J, with 12 bases in between.

This sequence joins TRBV5-1 and TRBJ1-4, with 7 bases lining up with TRBD1. J gave up 7 bases and V 0 bases, and 3 bases lay outside the gene matches. CDR1 is SGHRS and CDR2 is YFSETQ in the germline V gene. The length of the CDR3 is 14 residues. The CDR3 sequence is CASSLERGREKLFF. CDR3 sequence (DNA): TGCGCCAGCAGCTTGGAGAGGGGGCGTGAAAAACTGTTTTTT.

This clonotype was counted between two and nine times. V and J are TRBV7-2 and TRBJ2-7; D is tentatively TRBD1 or TRBD2 (5 bases each). The V end was cut by 3 bases, the J end by 3 bases, with 18 bases between. CDR1 and CDR2 (germline): SGHTA, FQGNSA. This CDR3 is 16 amino acids long. The CDR3 DNA reads TGTGCCAGCAGCTTTCCTATGAGGGGCCAGAGCTACGAGCAGTACTTC. It is translated as CASSFPMRGQSYEQYF.

This clonotype was counted between two and nine times. This chain joins TRBV10-3 and TRBJ1-5, with 9 bases that match TRBD1. From germline, CDR1 is ENHRY and CDR2 SYGVKD. V dropped 2 bases and J dropped 7; count of bases not matched to a gene: 3. CDR3 size: 14 residues. Written as DNA, the CDR3 is TGTGCCATCAGTGAGGGGACAGGGTTCCAGCCCCAGCATTTT. This gives the protein CAISEGTGFQPQHF.

This clonotype was counted only a few times. The chain employs TRBV9 and TRBJ1-2; unclear D gene. V lost 0 bases and J lost 3, with 6 bases in between. The germline V gene encodes CDR1 SGDLS and CDR2 YYNGEE. This CDR3 comprises 13 residues. This CDR3 is CASSVDGYYGYTF. In DNA, the CDR3 is TGTGCCAGCAGCGTAGACGGCTACTATGGCTACACCTTC.

This clonotype was detected only once. This sequence joins TRBV20-1 and TRBJ2-7; 7 nucleotides align to TRBD1. This CDR3 comprises 14 residues. V shed 4 bases and J 1 base; nucleotides not matched to a gene: 7. The V gene's germline CDR1 is DFQATT and CDR2 SNEGSKA (reference sequence). The CDR3 DNA is TGCAGTGCTACTAGACAGGGCCCTTCCTACGAGCAGTACTTC. Translated, it gives CSATRQGPSYEQYF.

At least ten counts were recorded for this clonotype. The chain combines TRBV29-1 with TRBJ1-1; D is perhaps TRBD1 (5 bases). The CDR3 has 14 amino acids. Trimming took off 5 bases at V and 6 bases at J, with 19 bases between the two ends. The germline V gene encodes CDR1 SQVTM and CDR2 ANQGSEA. CDR3 sequence reads: CSVPLSGGTAEAFF. CDR3 DNA: TGCAGCGTTCCTCTCTCGGGGGGGACTGCTGAAGCTTTCTTT.

The V and J genes are TRBV15 and TRBJ1-2; perhaps TRBD1 as D (5 bases). V lost 5 bases, J lost 8 bases, and 15 bases lay in between. CDR1 and CDR2 (germline): LNHNV, YYDKDF (reference sequence). The CDR3 has 13 amino acids. CDR3 sequence reads: CATSRGQQRGYTF. As DNA, the CDR3 is TGTGCCACCAGCCGAGGACAACAGCGGGGCTACACCTTC.

This clonotype was counted at least ten times. At one end the junction does not follow the germline gene, possibly because of a read error. The J gene is TRBJ1-4, the V gene TRBV29-1; a possible D gene is TRBD1 (6 bases). Germline V lookup: CDR1 SQVTM, CDR2 ANQGSEA. The CDR3 spans 9 residues. The CDR3 DNA follows: TGCAGCGTTGTACGGCGGGGGCCTTTT. Amino acid sequence: CSVVRRGPF.

V usage is TRBV20-1 and J usage is TRBJ2-7; a weak D match, TRBD1 (5 bases). With 5 bases removed from V and 7 bases from J, the gap between germline ends came to 15 bases. The CDR3 is 12 residues long. Germline V gene sequence: CDR1 DFQATT, CDR2 SNEGSKA (reference sequence). The CDR3 sequence: CSAAQDTGEQYF. CDR3 DNA sequence: TGCAGTGCTGCTCAGGACACCGGGGAGCAGTACTTC.

The V call is TRBV7-9, the J call TRBJ2-5; 8 nucleotides line up with TRBD2. Per the germline V gene, CDR1 is SEHNR and CDR2 is FQNEAQ (reference sequence). The CDR3 loop spans 16 amino acids. The ends lost 6 bases at V and 2 bases at J; junction bases unmatched: 11. The CDR3 region is CASRPWEAGEQETQYF. For the CDR3, the DNA is TGTGCCAGCAGGCCATGGGAAGCGGGGGAACAAGAGACCCAGTACTTC.